A single sample gave rise to the 23 T cell receptor beta chains below, sequenced in a study of blood T cell repertoires in COVID-19. Measured with immunoSEQ multiplex PCR; TCRdb has only the in-frame clones, and not every one. This repertoire shows approximately 250,000 clones, 70% to 90% found once; its top ten account for over 1.5%. The sequencing sample was made of peripheral blood. These receptors all stem from a man aged 30 to 39 with active or convalescent COVID-19.

The chain carries TRBV19 and TRBJ2-2, with 7 positions matching TRBD1. With 3 bases clipped from V and 3 bases from J, the junction kept 7 bases outside the gene matches. Germline CDR1 and CDR2: LNHDA and SQIVND (reference sequence). The CDR3 runs 16 residues. The chain's CDR3 is CASSISPGQYTGELFF. As DNA, the CDR3 is TGTGCCAGTAGTATTTCCCCGGGACAGTACACCGGGGAGCTGTTTTTT.

V usage is TRBV7-9 and J usage is TRBJ2-4; D gene uncertain. This CDR3 comprises 13 residues. Trimming cost V 1 base and J 6 bases, with 7 bases left between them. Germline assignment: CDR1 SEHNR and CDR2 FQNEAQ (reference sequence). The CDR3 region is CASSLVGRNIQYF. The CDR3 coding sequence is TGTGCCAGCAGCTTAGTTGGCAGAAACATTCAGTACTTC.

The V call is TRBV3-1 (or the pseudogene TRBV3-2), the J call TRBJ2-3; D might be TRBD2 (7 bases). Trimming left V 1 base short and J 4 bases short, with 12 bases between. Germline-derived CDR1 and CDR2 are LGHDT and YNNKEL (reference sequence). The CDR3 contains 15 residues. The CDR3 protein is CASSQVGGASDTQYF. In DNA form, the CDR3 reads TGTGCCAGCAGCCAAGTTGGGGGGGCCTCAGATACGCAGTATTTT.

The chain couples TRBV7-3 to TRBJ2-1; D is ambiguous. CDR1 is SGHTA, CDR2 FQGTGA, per germline. This CDR3 region has 15 residues. The V gene lost 2 bases and the J gene lost 6 bases, with 14 bases spanning the gap. CDR3 residues: CASSLEGGDGNEQFF. The CDR3 bases are TGTGCCAGCAGCTTAGAAGGCGGAGACGGCAATGAGCAGTTCTTC.

This clone occurred a few times. The J gene is TRBJ2-7, the V gene TRBV27, with a tentative D call TRBD2 (6 bases). The CDR3 has 15 amino acids. From germline, CDR1 is MNHEY and CDR2 SMNVEV (reference sequence). With 5 bases removed from V and 5 bases from J, the gap between germline ends came to 19 bases. The CDR3 reads CASSGGTRKLHEQYF. As DNA, the CDR3 is TGTGCCAGCAGTGGGGGGACTCGAAAGCTCCACGAGCAGTACTTC.

The gene calls are TRBV29-1 and TRBJ1-5; 9 bases match TRBD1. The trim removed 7 bases at V and 0 bases at J, leaving 13 bases unmatched. Per germline, CDR1 SQVTM and CDR2 ANQGSEA. CDR3 length: 17 residues. DNA of the CDR3: TGCAGCGAAGGGACAGGGCCCATCATCAATAGCAATCAGCCCCAGCATTTT. Its protein product is CSEGTGPIINSNQPQHF. The full variable domain, its missing parts supplied by reference TRBV29-1 and TRBJ1-5, is SAVISQKPSRDICQRGTSLTIQCQVDSQVTMMFWYRQQPGQSLTLIATANQGSEATYESGFVIDKFPISRPNLTFSTLTVSNMSPEDSSIYLCSEGTGPIINSNQPQHFGDGTRLSIL.

CDR3 region: CASSKGQGVTEAFF. The DNA of the CDR3 is TGTGCCAGTAGTAAGGGACAGGGGGTTACTGAAGCTTTCTTT. The rearrangement links TRBV19 to TRBJ1-1; the match to TRBD1 covers 11 bases. This CDR3 comprises 14 residues. V shed 4 bases, J shed 5 bases, and the junction held 3 bases outside the gene matches. Per the germline V gene, CDR1 is LNHDA and CDR2 is SQIVND (reference sequence).

This sequence joins TRBV6-2 or TRBV6-3 and TRBJ1-1, with D hard to call. The germline CDR1 and CDR2 sequences are MNHEY and SVGEGT. CDR3 length: 14 amino acids. V was pared by 2 bases and J by 3 bases, with 10 bases between. CDR3 loop: CASSYTGEDTEAFF. Written as DNA, the CDR3 is TGTGCCAGCAGTTACACCGGAGAGGACACTGAAGCTTTCTTT.

This clone has only a few counts. The chain couples TRBV12-3 or TRBV12-4 to TRBJ1-2; no clear D. V was clipped by 3 bases and J by 2 bases, with 4 bases between them. The CDR3 runs to 12 residues. The CDR3 bases are TGTGCCAGCAGTTTCAGGAACTATGGCTACACCTTC. Translating it yields CASSFRNYGYTF.

The gene calls are TRBV7-9 and TRBJ2-3; weak D call: TRBD2 (5 bases). V gave up 4 bases and J gave up 4 bases, with 9 bases separating them. Germline loops: CDR1 SEHNR, CDR2 FQNEAQ (reference sequence). This CDR3 spans 13 amino acids. The CDR3 DNA reads as TGTGCCAGCAGCTCCCCCGGGGCAGATACGCAGTATTTT. Amino acid sequence: CASSSPGADTQYF. Looking up the rest from reference TRBV7-9 and TRBJ2-3 gives the full variable domain: DTGVSQNPRHKITKRGQNVTFRCDPISEHNRLYWYRQTLGQGPEFLTYFQNEAQLEKSRLLSDRFSAERPKGSFSTLEIQRTEQGDSAMYLCASSSPGADTQYFGPGTRLTVL.

The chain is built from TRBV2 and TRBJ2-3; D is possibly TRBD1 (6 bases). The CDR3 spans 15 residues. V lost 11 bases, J lost 4 bases, and 22 bases lay in between. Germline V gene data show CDR1 as SNHLY and CDR2 as FYNNEI. CDR3 nucleotide sequence: TGTGCCGGCCAACAGGGTATGGTTGTCCCAGATACGCAGTATTTT. Translating it yields CAGQQGMVVPDTQYF.

This clone was counted once. This chain joins TRBV9 and TRBJ2-1; D call uncertain. The CDR3 is made up of 15 amino acids. From germline, CDR1 is SGDLS and CDR2 YYNGEE. Trimming pared 4 bases from V and 7 bases from J, leaving 18 bases between. CDR3 bases: TGTGCCAGCAGCTCCACCGGAGCTAGTAGGAATGAGCAGTTCTTC. Its protein product is CASSSTGASRNEQFF.

The chain's CDR3 is CASSGSGQETQYF. The CDR3 DNA reads as TGTGCCAGCAGCGGTAGCGGCCAAGAGACCCAGTACTTC. This sequence joins TRBV9 and TRBJ2-5, with TRBD2 as a possible D gene (6 bases). Per germline, CDR1 SGDLS and CDR2 YYNGEE. There are 13 residues in the CDR3. The V gene lost 3 bases and the J gene lost 1 base, with 7 bases spanning the gap. Using reference TRBV9 and TRBJ2-5 for the parts outside the CDR3, the full variable domain is DSGVTQTPKHLITATGQRVTLRCSPRSGDLSVYWYQQSLDQGLQFLIQYYNGEERAKGNILERFSAQQFPDLHSELNLSSLELGDSALYFCASSGSGQETQYFGPGTRLLVL.

The V and J genes are TRBV10-1 and TRBJ1-1; 11 bases are shared with TRBD1. This CDR3 spans 13 amino acids. V lost 5 bases to trimming and J lost 13 bases; unmatched junction nucleotides: 9. Germline CDR1 reads WNHNN; CDR2 reads SYGVQD (reference sequence). CDR3 protein: CASSRNRDRGSFF. The CDR3 DNA reads TGCGCCAGCAGTAGGAACCGGGACAGGGGGAGTTTCTTT.

This sequence joins TRBV6-2 or TRBV6-3 and TRBJ1-6; D may be TRBD1 (5 bases). Trimming took off 4 bases at V and 7 bases at J, with 20 bases between the two ends. This CDR3 comprises 17 residues. CDR1 is MNHEY, CDR2 SVGEGT, per germline. As DNA, the CDR3 is TGTGCCAGCAGTTCAAGTCGGGGGTTTGGATACAATTCACCCCTCCACTTT. It yields the protein CASSSSRGFGYNSPLHF.

This clone turned up a few times. This rearrangement joins TRBV4-1 to TRBJ1-2; 11 nucleotides agree with TRBD1. In germline, CDR1 is MGHRA, CDR2 YSYEKL. The CDR3 covers 15 residues. The J segment lost 8 bases and the V segment lost 6 bases, leaving 11 bases of the junction unmatched. The CDR3 sequence: CASRPPGQGVEGYTF. Here the CDR3 DNA reads TGCGCCAGCAGGCCACCGGGACAGGGGGTTGAAGGCTACACCTTC.

The rearrangement uses TRBV12-3 or TRBV12-4 and TRBJ1-5; no firm D call. Trimming removed 3 bases at V and 7 bases at J, with 10 bases between. The CDR3 has 13 residues. CDR3 loop: CASSLGGSQPQHF. The CDR3 bases are TGTGCCAGCAGTTTGGGAGGGAGCCAGCCCCAGCATTTT.

The chain recombines TRBV3-1 (or the pseudogene TRBV3-2) with TRBJ2-5; 9 bases map to TRBD1. V lost 1 base to trimming and J lost 5 bases; unmatched junction nucleotides: 8. The CDR3 is 16 amino acids. Germline assignment: CDR1 LGHDT and CDR2 YNNKEL (reference sequence). Here the CDR3 DNA reads TGTGCCAGCAGCCAAGGTATCGGACAGGGGAGGGAGACCCAGTACTTC. This gives the protein CASSQGIGQGRETQYF.

The chain joins TRBV5-1 to TRBJ1-4, with a possible D match to TRBD1 (5 bases). The length of the CDR3 is 17 residues. CDR1 is SGHRS and CDR2 is YFSETQ in the germline V gene. Trimming took 1 base from V and 0 from J, leaving 13 bases between them. The CDR3 DNA reads as TGCGCCAGCAGCTTGACAGGTTCTCCCACAACTAATGAAAAACTGTTTTTT. Protein sequence: CASSLTGSPTTNEKLFF.

The V call is TRBV6-5, the J call TRBJ1-2, with 8 bases identical to TRBD1. The junction had 8 bases not matched to a gene; V was cut back by 5 bases and J by 3 bases. CDR1 is MNHEY and CDR2 is SVGAGI in the germline V gene. The CDR3 has 15 residues. DNA for the CDR3: TGTGCCAGCAGTCCGTCCAGGGGGCTTTACTATGGCTACACCTTC. Translation gives CASSPSRGLYYGYTF.

The chain's CDR3 is CASGIQGAGRAFF. CDR3 coding DNA: TGTGCCAGCGGGATACAGGGGGCGGGGAGAGCTTTCTTT. The chain carries TRBV2 and TRBJ1-1; TRBD1 matches 9 bases. The V gene end was trimmed by 8 bases and the J gene end by 10 bases; junction bases not matched to a gene: 11. Germline V gene lookup returns CDR1 SNHLY and CDR2 FYNNEI. The CDR3 has 13 residues.

This chain connects TRBV6-1 to TRBJ1-2; no clear D gene. The CDR3 length is 13 residues. Trimming took off 1 base at V and 4 bases at J, with 7 bases between the two ends. Germline V gene sequence: CDR1 MNHNS, CDR2 SASEGT. CDR3 protein: CASSEVAVYGYTF. CDR3 nucleotide sequence: TGTGCCAGCAGTGAAGTAGCAGTCTATGGCTACACCTTC.

In DNA form, the CDR3 reads TGTGCCAGCAGTGAACGGGGGGTTTATTCCGGGGAGCTGTTTTTT. Translated: CASSERGVYSGELFF. The chain uses TRBV6-1 and TRBJ2-2; 7 bases align to TRBD2. Germline V gene sequence: CDR1 MNHNS, CDR2 SASEGT. This CDR3 comprises 15 residues. V trimming: 2 bases; J trimming: 6 bases; junction bases outside the gene matches: 6.